The 16 T cell receptor beta chains presented below share a single source sample, sequenced in a study of spatial heterogeneity in lung cancer. TCRdb independently ran MiXCR on the 5' RACE reads; one entry per CDR3 protein. The sample lists 40,000 to 45,000 distinct CDR3 sequences, roughly 7.1% seen once, with about 40% in the top ten. Time point given: sample taken at primary tumor resection. Whole RNA obtained from tumor, nontumor lung or frozen PBMC underwent sequencing without sorting. Specimen: PBMCs, collected at surgery. The receptor set was obtained from a female donor with early-stage non-small cell lung cancer.

This clonotype occurred a few times. This sequence joins TRBV20-1 and TRBJ2-7; TRBD2 matches 9 bases. The CDR3 extends over 15 amino acids. CDR1 is DFQATT and CDR2 is SNEGSKA in the germline V gene (reference sequence). V dropped 5 bases and J dropped 3; count of bases not matched to a gene: 11. The CDR3 loop is CSARRVAGDHYEQYF. CDR3 coding DNA: TGCAGTGCTCGCCGGGTAGCGGGGGATCACTACGAGCAGTACTTC.

This clonotype has a handful of counts. The chain combines TRBV10-3 with TRBJ1-5; TRBD1 might be the D (6 bases). The length of the CDR3 is 13 residues. The germline V gene has CDR1 ENHRY and CDR2 SYGVKD. V was clipped by 3 bases and J by 6 bases, with 9 bases between them. The CDR3 spells CAISEADSQPQHF. The CDR3 region has the DNA TGTGCCATCAGTGAAGCGGACAGTCAGCCCCAGCATTTT.

This clonotype showed up many times. The rearrangement uses TRBV7-2 and TRBJ2-3; TRBD2 matches 8 bases. Unmatched junction bases numbered 16, after V lost 5 bases and J lost 3 bases. This CDR3 comprises 18 residues. Germline V gene sequence: CDR1 SGHTA, CDR2 FQGNSA. The CDR3 is CASSKRAGGARRTDTQYF. The CDR3 DNA is TGTGCCAGCAGCAAAAGGGCCGGGGGGGCTCGGCGGACAGATACGCAGTATTTT.

The table lists this clonotype with a few counts. This sequence joins TRBV6-5 and TRBJ2-6, with 7 bases lining up with TRBD1. J lost 1 base, V lost 6 bases, and 9 bases had no gene match. The V gene's germline CDR1 is MNHEY and CDR2 SVGAGI. This CDR3 region has 17 residues. CDR3 loop: CASRDGTVVSGANVLTF. CDR3 DNA: TGTGCCAGCAGGGATGGGACAGTAGTGTCTGGGGCCAACGTCCTGACTTTC.

The chain has TRBV10-3 and TRBJ1-2; 9 bases line up with TRBD1. Germline assignment: CDR1 ENHRY and CDR2 SYGVKD. There are 12 residues in the CDR3. V dropped 6 bases and J dropped 9; count of bases not matched to a gene: 5. This CDR3 reads CAISSGQGSYTF. The CDR3 DNA reads TGTGCCATCAGCTCCGGACAGGGGAGCTACACCTTC.

This clonotype has a count of ten or more. The chain recombines TRBV20-1 with TRBJ1-5, with D possibly being TRBD1 (6 bases). This CDR3 has 14 residues. The germline V gene has CDR1 DFQATT and CDR2 SNEGSKA (reference sequence). V lost 5 bases to trimming and J lost 0 bases, with 11 bases between them. CDR3 DNA: TGCAGTGCTTCCGACAGGCATAGCAATCAGCCCCAGCATTTT. Translation: CSASDRHSNQPQHF.

Many counts were recorded for this clonotype. The CDR3 protein is CASSYIDSPYEQYF. For the CDR3, the DNA is TGTGCCAGCAGTTACATTGACAGCCCCTACGAGCAGTACTTC. The rearrangement joins TRBV5-6 to TRBJ2-7, with a weak D call TRBD1 (5 bases). V was clipped by 5 bases and J by 2 bases, with 14 bases between them. Germline-derived CDR1 and CDR2 are SGHDT and YYEEEE. This CDR3 region has 14 residues. The whole variable domain, filled in from reference TRBV5-6 and TRBJ2-7, reads DAGVTQSPTHLIKTRGQQVTLRCSPKSGHDTVSWYQQALGQGPQFIFQYYEEEERQRGNFPDRFSGHQFPNYSSELNVNALLLGDSALYLCASSYIDSPYEQYFGPGTRLTVT.

The rearrangement joins TRBV10-3 to TRBJ1-2; 9 nucleotides agree with TRBD1. The CDR3 contains 14 residues. V shed 6 bases and J 4 bases; nucleotides not matched to a gene: 6. Germline values: CDR1 ENHRY, CDR2 SYGVKD. The CDR3 loop is CAISTGGYSYGYTF. CDR3 coding DNA: TGTGCCATCAGCACAGGGGGCTACTCCTATGGCTACACCTTC.

This clonotype turned up a few times. V and J are TRBV5-1 and TRBJ1-5; the D gene is possibly TRBD1 (5 bases). CDR1 is SGHRS, CDR2 YFSETQ, per germline. This CDR3 is 14 amino acids long. Trimming removed 4 bases at V and 4 bases at J, with 12 bases between. For the CDR3, the DNA is TGCGCCAGCAGCAGGCGGGGGGGAAATCAGCCCCAGCATTTT. Encoded protein: CASSRRGGNQPQHF.

In this sample, this clonotype turned up many times. The gene calls are TRBV6-2 or TRBV6-3 and TRBJ2-7; no reliable D call. The CDR3 spans 14 residues. Germline-derived CDR1 and CDR2 are MNHEY and SVGEGT. Trimming stripped 4 bases from V and 9 bases from J, with 19 bases between. The CDR3 DNA is TGTGCCAGCAGTTTAACAAGTCAGTCGGTGGTGCAGTACTTC. Residues: CASSLTSQSVVQYF.

To note about this clonotype: A junction end diverges from the germline sequence, so it may reflect a read error. The V and J genes are TRBV4-1 and TRBJ1-1; 8 bases are a match to TRBD1. This CDR3 spans 15 amino acids. Germline CDR1 reads MGHRA; CDR2 reads YSYEKL. The CDR3 region has the DNA TGCGCCGGCAGCCAAGTCGTCGGACAGGGAACTGAAGCTTTCTTT. Translated: CAGSQVVGQGTEAFF.

This clonotype was counted ten times or more. The V call is TRBV5-1, the J call TRBJ1-1; D is possibly TRBD1 (6 bases). CDR3 length equals 15 residues. Germline values: CDR1 SGHRS, CDR2 YFSETQ. V shed 2 bases and J shed 4 bases, with 15 bases lying between them. This chain's CDR3 is CASSLPAGEGTEAFF. For the CDR3, the DNA is TGCGCCAGCAGCTTACCGGCAGGGGAGGGCACTGAAGCTTTCTTT.

There are a few counts of this clonotype. The J gene is TRBJ1-1, the V gene TRBV5-1; D is ambiguous. The CDR3 totals 15 residues. The germline gives CDR1 SGHRS, CDR2 YFSETQ. V was trimmed by 3 bases and J by 3 bases, leaving 15 bases between them. CDR3 residues: CASSSWGSEDTEAFF. CDR3 bases: TGCGCCAGCAGCTCATGGGGTTCGGAAGACACTGAAGCTTTCTTT. Drawing the rest from reference TRBV5-1 and TRBJ1-1, the complete variable domain is KAGVTQTPRYLIKTRGQQVTLSCSPISGHRSVSWYQQTPGQGLQFLFEYFSETQRNKGNFPGRFSGRQFSNSRSEMNVSTLELGDSALYLCASSSWGSEDTEAFFGQGTRLTVV.

In its sample, this clonotype was seen a few times. The gene calls are TRBV5-6 and TRBJ1-1, with D possibly TRBD1 on 5 matching bases. The CDR3 is 11 residues long. V was shortened by 2 bases and J by 8 bases, with 7 bases between the two germline ends. Germline CDR1 and CDR2: SGHDT and YYEEEE. Written as DNA, the CDR3 is TGTGCCAGCAGCTTAAGGGGAGAAGCTTTCTTT. Its translation: CASSLRGEAFF.

The V gene is TRBV5-1, the J gene TRBJ1-1; 7 bases align to TRBD1. V dropped 0 bases and J dropped 3; count of bases not matched to a gene: 5. The V gene's germline CDR1 is SGHRS and CDR2 YFSETQ. The CDR3 has 15 amino acids. The CDR3 sequence is CASSLDGDSDTEAFF. The DNA for the CDR3 is TGCGCCAGCAGCTTGGACGGGGACAGTGACACTGAAGCTTTCTTT.

This clonotype was found many times. This sequence joins TRBV6-5 and TRBJ2-2; weak D call: TRBD1 (5 bases). Germline V lookup: CDR1 MNHEY, CDR2 SVGAGI. Between the trimmed V and J ends, which lost 4 bases and 7 bases, there was a span of 13 bases. The CDR3 runs to 14 residues. The CDR3 spells CASSSYDRGGELFF. Here the CDR3 DNA reads TGTGCCAGCAGTTCCTACGACAGAGGCGGGGAGCTGTTTTTT.